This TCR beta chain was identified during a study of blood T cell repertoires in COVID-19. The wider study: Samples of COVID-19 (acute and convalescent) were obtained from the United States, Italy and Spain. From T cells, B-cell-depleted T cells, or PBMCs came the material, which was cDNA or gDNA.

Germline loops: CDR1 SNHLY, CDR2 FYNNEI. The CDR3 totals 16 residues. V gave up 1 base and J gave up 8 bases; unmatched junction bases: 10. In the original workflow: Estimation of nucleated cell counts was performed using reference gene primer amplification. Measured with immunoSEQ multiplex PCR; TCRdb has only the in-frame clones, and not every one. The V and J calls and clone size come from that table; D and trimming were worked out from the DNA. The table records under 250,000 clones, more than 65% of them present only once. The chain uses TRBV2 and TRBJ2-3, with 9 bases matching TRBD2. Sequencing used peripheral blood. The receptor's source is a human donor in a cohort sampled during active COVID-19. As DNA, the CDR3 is TGTGCCAGCAGTGAAGGGGCTAGCGGGATAGTCGGTACGCAGTATTTT. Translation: CASSEGASGIVGTQYF. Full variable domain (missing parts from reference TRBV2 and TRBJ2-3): EPEVTQTPSHQVTQMGQEVILRCVPISNHLYFYWYRQILGQKVEFLVSFYNNEISEKSEIFDDQFSVERPDGSNFTLKIRSTKLEDSAMYFCASSEGASGIVGTQYFGPGTRLTVL.